These 14 T cell receptor beta chains were sequenced from one sample in a study of blood T cell repertoires in COVID-19. Only in-frame clones appear in the TCRdb table, and some are missing; sequencing was by immunoSEQ multiplex PCR. Here the sample spans some 14,000 clones, 70% to 90% being singletons. The sequencing sample was made of peripheral blood. All receptors come from a man of 80 years or more with acute or convalescent COVID-19.

The chain uses TRBV29-1 and TRBJ2-5, with 7 bases matching TRBD2. The CDR3 loop spans 16 amino acids. Germline loops: CDR1 SQVTM, CDR2 ANQGSEA. V was pared by 6 bases and J by 5 bases, with 18 bases of the junction left unmatched. CDR3 residues: CSVTRGAGDGLETQYF. The CDR3 DNA follows: TGCAGCGTGACTCGAGGGGCGGGAGATGGTTTGGAGACCCAGTACTTC.

The chain uses TRBV3-1 (or the pseudogene TRBV3-2) and TRBJ2-3; no clear D gene. From germline, CDR1 is LGHDT and CDR2 YNNKEL (reference sequence). The CDR3 loop spans 14 amino acids. The V gene lost 1 base and the J gene lost 1 base, with 6 bases spanning the gap. The CDR3 loop is CASSQGHRTDTQYF. CDR3 nucleotides: TGTGCCAGCAGCCAAGGGCACCGCACAGATACGCAGTATTTT.

This rearrangement joins TRBV27 to TRBJ1-1, with 8 bases aligning to TRBD1. Looked up from germline, CDR1 is MNHEY and CDR2 is SMNVEV (reference sequence). The CDR3 runs 14 residues. V lost 6 bases and J lost 8; bases outside the gene matches: 11. The CDR3 nucleotides read TGTGCCAGCAGGAGGTCGGTTCAGGGGGCGGAAGCTTTCTTT. As protein: CASRRSVQGAEAFF.

The chain joins TRBV11-2 to TRBJ1-5; D call uncertain. Trimming took 1 base from V and 7 from J, leaving 8 bases between them. The CDR3 loop spans 13 amino acids. The germline V gene encodes CDR1 SGHAT and CDR2 FQNNGV. In DNA form, the CDR3 reads TGTGCCAGCAGCTTAGGATGGGCCCAGCCCCAGCATTTT. This gives the protein CASSLGWAQPQHF.

The chain recombines TRBV9 with TRBJ2-3; no reliable D call. Trimming took off 1 base at V and 4 bases at J, with 10 bases between the two ends. The germline V gene has CDR1 SGDLS and CDR2 YYNGEE. The CDR3 runs to 14 residues. The CDR3 bases are TGTGCCAGCAGCGTAAACTCAATATCAGATACGCAGTATTTT. Its translation is CASSVNSISDTQYF.

The chain links TRBV28 to TRBJ2-7, with 7 bases aligning to TRBD1. V was clipped by 8 bases and J by 6 bases; unmatched bases: 10. CDR1 is MDHEN, CDR2 SYDVKM, per germline. The CDR3 spans 13 residues. The CDR3 here is CASLRAGGSEQYF. CDR3 DNA: TGTGCCAGCTTAAGGGCAGGGGGTAGCGAGCAGTACTTC. Filled out from reference TRBV28 and TRBJ2-7, the complete variable domain reads DVKVTQSSRYLVKRTGEKVFLECVQDMDHENMFWYRQDPGLGLRLIYFSYDVKMKEKGDIPEGYSVSREKKERFSLILESASTNQTSMYLCASLRAGGSEQYFGPGTRLTVT.

The rearrangement uses TRBV7-6 and TRBJ1-6; 10 nucleotides line up with TRBD1. J was trimmed by 7 bases and V by 6 bases; bases with no gene match: 6. CDR3 length: 15 residues. Germline CDR1 reads SGHVS; CDR2 reads FNYEAQ. CDR3 sequence (DNA): TGTGCCAGCAGACCAGGGACAGGGGTCAATTCACCCCTCCACTTT. This gives the protein CASRPGTGVNSPLHF.

The gene calls are TRBV5-5 and TRBJ1-1; D uncertain. The length of the CDR3 is 15 residues. Trimming cost V 0 bases and J 1 base, with 10 bases left between them. Germline V CDR1 and CDR2: SGHKS, YYEKEE (reference sequence). Here the CDR3 reads CASSLDVLRNTEAFF. The DNA of the CDR3 is TGTGCCAGCAGCTTGGACGTCCTGAGGAACACTGAAGCTTTCTTT.

V is TRBV14 and J is TRBJ2-7; D uncertain. The length of the CDR3 is 14 residues. Trimming cost V 2 bases and J 4 bases, with 12 bases left between them. Looked up from germline, CDR1 is SGHDN and CDR2 is FVKESK. The CDR3 DNA reads TGTGCCAGCAGCCAACAGTTGGGCTTGTACGAGCAGTACTTC. Encoded protein: CASSQQLGLYEQYF.

V and J are TRBV20-1 and TRBJ1-2, with D tentatively TRBD1 (6 bases). Per germline, CDR1 DFQATT and CDR2 SNEGSKA (reference sequence). The CDR3 spans 13 residues. The V and J ends lost 3 bases and 8 bases respectively, with 16 bases between them. For the CDR3, the DNA is TGCAGTGCTAGTTTACGGGGGGGCGAAGGCTACACCTTC. Protein product: CSASLRGGEGYTF.

The table lists this clone with a count of one. The chain uses TRBV6-4 and TRBJ2-1, with TRBD2 matching 9 bases. Germline CDR1 is MRHNA and CDR2 is SNTAGT. The CDR3 is made up of 15 amino acids. Trimming cost V 4 bases and J 8 bases; bases outside gene matches: 9. This chain's CDR3 is CASSAVSGRFYEQFF. In DNA form, the CDR3 reads TGTGCCAGCAGTGCGGTTAGCGGGAGATTCTATGAGCAGTTCTTC.

The rearrangement uses TRBV6-6 and TRBJ1-1; 7 bases are shared with TRBD1. Trimming removed 4 bases from V and 4 bases from J; junction bases left unmatched: 9. CDR3 length equals 15 residues. Per germline, CDR1 MNHNY and CDR2 SVGAGI (reference sequence). DNA of the CDR3: TGTGCCAGCAGTTCCCAACCGAGGACAGGCACTGAAGCTTTCTTT. This codes for CASSSQPRTGTEAFF.

Only one count was recorded for this clone. This chain joins TRBV28 and TRBJ1-5; 8 nucleotides match TRBD1. The CDR3 sequence is 14 residues long. Per the germline V gene, CDR1 is MDHEN and CDR2 is SYDVKM. V dropped 6 bases and J dropped 5; count of bases not matched to a gene: 6. The CDR3 loop reads CASSPGQGHQPQHF. The CDR3 DNA follows: TGTGCCAGCAGCCCCGGACAGGGCCATCAGCCCCAGCATTTT.

The genes are TRBV10-1 and TRBJ1-3, with D unresolved. This CDR3 is built from 15 residues. Germline lookup yields CDR1 WNHNN and CDR2 SYGVQD (reference sequence). Deletions cut 6 bases from V and 4 bases from J, with 16 bases between. Here the CDR3 reads CASRVRCDLGNTIYF. As DNA, the CDR3 is TGCGCCAGCAGGGTTAGGTGTGACTTGGGAAACACCATATATTTT.